The TCR beta chain under discussion was sequenced for a study of CD8+ T cells in alopecia areata (dated by TCRdb to the late 2010s). As for the study more broadly: Treated patients were enrolled in an open-label pilot trial of oral tofacitinib, 5 to 10 mg twice daily, for moderate-to-severe alopecia areata. TCRbeta CDR3 regions were amplified by immunoSEQ multiplex PCR using 35 Vbeta forward and 13 Jbeta reverse primers. On the human side, TCRbeta sequencing was run on scalp tissue and on sorted CD4+ and CD8+ peripheral blood T cells from healthy controls and from alopecia areata patients with either patchy or totalis/universalis disease. To study T cell clonal expansion in alopecia areata, the researchers applied high-throughput TCRbeta sequencing to both the C3H/HeJ mouse model and human patients. Clonality in the scalp was compared among normal scalp (n=4), patchy alopecia areata scalp (n=8), and alopecia totalis/universalis scalp (n=8). The RNA source kit depended on sample type: the PAXgene miRNA kit for fixed scalp, the miRNeasy kit for PBMCs, and the RNeasy kit for mouse skin. Biopsies were taken from tofacitinib-treated patients at baseline and again at 4 and 24 weeks into treatment, and several of those patients also had a later scalp biopsy. Patients received tofacitinib for 6 to 18 months and were then followed off drug for 6 months to check for delayed response and recurrence. The full study reports these points: Compared with normal scalp, lesional scalp, particularly in alopecia totalis/universalis, had higher clonality and more expanded CD8+ clones, which suggests antigenic drive. Resident alphabeta T cells in normal human skin are also sequenced, complicating scalp TCR repertoire analysis, unlike mouse skin dominated by gammadelta T cells. Shared TCR sequences between patients were less evident than in mice, which may be partly attributable to HLA diversity in the patient population.

Of note for this clone: Its antigen has not been determined. No base qualities exist here, and no much larger clone lies one base off it.

Libraries were constructed by the immunoSEQ multiplex PCR assay. To provide template for TCR sequencing, every sample had RNA extracted and reverse transcribed into cDNA. SuperScript III was used to make first-strand cDNA, primed with a 2:1 mix of oligo-dT and random hexamers. A synthetic immune receptor repertoire was used to assess amplification bias, and residual bias was removed computationally. The study's own analysis went as follows. After raw reads were preprocessed to remove errors, the CDR3 was defined following IMGT conventions as running from the conserved cysteine to phenylalanine. To get clonality, Shannon entropy was normalized by log2 of the number of productive unique TCRs and the result was subtracted from 1. Scalp TCRbeta sequences were cross-referenced with sorted blood CD4 and CD8 repertoires so that the CD4 or CD8 identity of scalp clones could be inferred. Not all clones reach the TCRdb copy of this immuneACCESS table, which keeps in-frame sequences only. Checked studies attribute under half of the gap to unresolved V genes and leave the rest unexplained. V, J and clone size are those of that table, while D and trimming were read from the DNA. This sample is represented by around 140,000 clones; approximately 49% of them were singletons. 18% of the sample is held by the ten biggest clonotypes.

For CDR1 and CDR2, the germline V gene (reference sequence) lists GTSNPN and SVGIG. The CDR3 has 11 amino acids, counting the end cysteine and phenylalanine. Only CDR3 DNA remains: 33 bases, in frame from the first base. Trimming at the junction amounts to 4 bases on V and 7 bases on J, and the germline ends lie 10 bases apart. The time point label, as the study defines it: baseline before oral tofacitinib. From alopecia areata patients, peripheral blood was collected along with lesional scalp punch biopsies. After PBMCs were isolated by density centrifugation and stained for CD3, CD4 and CD8, a FACSAria was used to sort CD4+ and CD8+ T cells.

The chain couples TRBV30 to TRBJ1-2, with a weak D call of TRBD1 (5 bases match). The specimen was CD8+ T cells sorted from blood, collected at week 0. This TCR derives from a human donor with alopecia areata. This receptor carries the CDR3 CAWIGTFGYTF. The nucleotides are TGTGCCTGGATTGGGACGTTTGGCTACACCTTC.